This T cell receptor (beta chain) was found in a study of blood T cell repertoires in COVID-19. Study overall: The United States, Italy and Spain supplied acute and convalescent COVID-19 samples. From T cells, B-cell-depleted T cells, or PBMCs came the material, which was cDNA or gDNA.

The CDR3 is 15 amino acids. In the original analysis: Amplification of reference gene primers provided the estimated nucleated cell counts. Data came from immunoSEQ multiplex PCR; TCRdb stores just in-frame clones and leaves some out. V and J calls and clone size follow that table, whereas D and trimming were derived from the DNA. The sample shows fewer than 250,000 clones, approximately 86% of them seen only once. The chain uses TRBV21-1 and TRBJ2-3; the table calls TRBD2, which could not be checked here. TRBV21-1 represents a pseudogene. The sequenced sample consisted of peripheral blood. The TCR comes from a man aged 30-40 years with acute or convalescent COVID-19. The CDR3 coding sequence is TGTGCCAGCAGCAACGGAAGCGGGGGAGGTGATACGCAGTATTTT. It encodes CASSNGSGGGDTQYF.